This paragraph reports one TCR beta chain. The data belong to a study of human T cells and chemical hapten exposure. Looking at the study overall: Affected patients, primarily female, had alopecia areata, totalis or universalis. TCR yield per sample varied, mainly due to pooled library volumes.

Germline CDR1 and CDR2: LGHNA and YSLEER. V gave up 1 base and J gave up 3 bases; unmatched junction bases: 15. The CDR3 consists of 18 residues. Time point noted: patch test 3, about 24 weeks after DPC sensitization. Stated treatment: therapeutic diphenylcyclopropenone sensitization with weekly scalp DPC. Prior to each patch test being applied, blood was drawn. The library gave individual cDNA molecules unique molecular identifiers. Each CDR3 protein gets one entry after TCRdb re-called the RACE reads with MiXCR. This table has about 190,000 distinct CDR3 sequences, 20% to 25% appearing once. This specimen consisted of whole blood, obtained in connection with sensitization to the hapten diphenylcyclopropenone (DPC). This chain links TRBV4-3 with TRBJ2-7, with TRBD1 matching 7 bases. The receptor comes from a woman between 40 and 55 years old with alopecia areata. Some clones in this sample may be carry-over from other donors' samples. The CDR3 sequence: CASSQGLAVTGTSYEQYF. The CDR3 DNA reads as TGCGCCAGCAGCCAAGGGTTAGCCGTGACAGGGACCAGCTACGAGCAGTACTTC.